What follows is one TCR beta chain and its context. The antigen is undetermined. The sample is drawn from a study of OX40 agonist ivuxolimab in advanced cancers. Turning to the study itself: Partial response was recorded in three patients: one hepatocellular carcinoma and two cutaneous melanoma cases.

Here immunoSEQ multiplex PCR was the method, and the copy in TCRdb shows in-frame clones only, minus some. The sample includes about 28,000 clones, about nine tenths of them seen just once. Germline CDR1 reads MNHEY; CDR2 reads SMNVEV (reference sequence). V shed 5 bases and J shed 5 bases, with 7 bases lying between them. This CDR3 is 12 amino acids long. The study's findings and limits: Clonal expansion was seen in CD4+ and CD8+ blood T cells by week 6 at 0.1 to 3.0 mg/kg.

The sequencing used CD4+ or CD8+ T cells sorted from blood, collected in a trial of the OX40 agonist ivuxolimab. This chain connects TRBV27 to TRBJ2-1; no definite D call. This TCR derives from an adult with an advanced solid tumor such as melanoma, head and neck, liver or kidney cancer. As DNA, the CDR3 is TGTGCCAGCAGTCACCGGCACAATGAGCAGTTCTTC. This sequence encodes CASSHRHNEQFF.